This entry describes one TCR beta chain. Its target is not known. The trim removed 4 bases at V and 5 bases at J, leaving 12 bases unmatched. Germline CDR1 SGHDT, CDR2 YYEEEE. The CDR3 is made up of 17 amino acids. For the second PCR, which ran for roughly 7 to 11 cycles, a sample-barcoded 5' primer and a J-beta primer mix were used. Every cDNA was tagged by a template-switch adaptor with 12 random nucleotides. MiXCR was run by TCRdb on the 5' RACE reads, yielding one entry per CDR3 protein. This table holds 1.5 million to 2 million distinct CDR3 sequences, roughly 50% found once. The record originates from a study of blood T cells in healthy people across ages. General study points: Long-lived donors exceeded aged donors in naive CD4+ cells and diversity.

This receptor was identified in a woman aged 40 to 50 in good health. The chain couples TRBV5-6 to TRBJ1-1, with 12 bases aligning to TRBD1. Sequencing used blood. The DNA of the CDR3 is TGTGCCAGCAGCCCCGACCGGGACAGGGGGCGAGGGACTGAAGCTTTCTTT. This codes for CASSPDRDRGRGTEAFF.